A selection of T cell receptor beta chains follows, all from one sample in a study of cytomegalovirus exposure and HLA in healthy donors. The data were produced by immunoSEQ multiplex PCR, yet TCRdb's version contains in-frame clones alone and is incomplete. The sample comprises approximately 220,000 clones, about 79% of which are singletons, and about 2% rests with the top ten. The material sequenced was PBMCs. The receptor source for this set is a male donor in good health and CMV-seronegative. Each CDR3 is given with its conserved first and last residue. D genes are given only for firm matches. For some rows the clone size is stated as once, few or many, or as a class when expanded; others skip it.

v_call	clone_size	d_call	j_call	cdr3_nt	cdr3_aa
TRBV7-9	.	.	TRBJ1-5	TGTGCCAGCAGCTTAGCCCCTTGGGGGAGGGGGGGCAATCAGCCCCAGCATTTT	CASSLAPWGRGGNQPQHF
TRBV11-2	.	.	TRBJ2-5	TGTGCCAGCAGCTTAGATCTCTCAGAGACCCAGTACTTC	CASSLDLSETQYF
TRBV14	.	.	TRBJ2-3	TGTGCCAGCAGCCAAGACGGGTTGTTAACTACAGATACGCAGTATTTT	CASSQDGLLTTDTQYF
TRBV5-1	.	TRBD2	TRBJ2-2	TGCGCCAGCAGCTTTTCCCAGCGGGAGCTCACCGGGGAGCTGTTTTTT	CASSFSQRELTGELFF
TRBV6-6	.	TRBD1	TRBJ1-2	TGTGCCAGCAGTAAAATCGGACAGGGCTTAAATGGCTACACCTTC	CASSKIGQGLNGYTF
TRBV28	.	TRBD2	TRBJ2-2	TGTGCCAGCAGACTAGCGGGAGGGACCGGGGAGCTGTTTTTT	CASRLAGGTGELFF
TRBV7-9	.	TRBD1	TRBJ2-3	TGTGCCAGCAGCCTCACAGGGGACACAGATACGCAGTATTTT	CASSLTGDTDTQYF
TRBV7-2	.	TRBD1	TRBJ1-1	TGTGCCAGCAGCTGGACAGGGGGCGCACAAGGGGCCTTCTTT	CASSWTGGAQGAFF
TRBV9	.	TRBD2	TRBJ2-1	TGTGCCAGCAGCGCATTAGCGGGGGACAATGAGCAGTTCTTC	CASSALAGDNEQFF
TRBV5-6	.	.	TRBJ2-1	TGTGCCAGCCAGGGTATTGAGCAGTTCTTC	CASQGIEQFF
TRBV7-3	.	.	TRBJ2-1	TGTGCCAGCAGCTTTCCCGGGGGAAATGAGCAGTTCTTC	CASSFPGGNEQFF
TRBV14	.	TRBD1	TRBJ1-1	TGTGCCAGCAGCCAACTCCGAGGCGGGACAGGGTCAGCTGAAGCTTTCTTT	CASSQLRGGTGSAEAFF
TRBV4-2	few	TRBD2	TRBJ2-3	TGTGCCAGCAGCCAAGAGTTGGGGGGGGTTGGTGCAGATACGCAGTATTTT	CASSQELGGVGADTQYF
TRBV10-3	.	TRBD1	TRBJ2-1	TGTGCCATCAGTGGGGGTAGGGGGCACAATGAGCAGTTCTTC	CAISGGRGHNEQFF
TRBV5-4	.	TRBD1	TRBJ1-1	TGTGCCAGCAGTCGGGACAGGGGGAGTGAAGCTTTCTTT	CASSRDRGSEAFF
TRBV5-1	once	TRBD2	TRBJ2-1	TGCGCCAGCAGCTTGAACGGGGGGGCGTACAATGAGCAGTTCTTC	CASSLNGGAYNEQFF
TRBV29-1	few	TRBD1	TRBJ1-1	TGCAGCGTTGGGGGGACAGGGAACACTGAAGCTTTCTTT	CSVGGTGNTEAFF
TRBV29-1	once	.	TRBJ1-1	TGCAGCGCTACGGACACTTGGAACACTGAAGCTTTCTTT	CSATDTWNTEAFF
TRBV12-5	.	.	TRBJ1-5	TGTGCTAGTGGTTTGGTAACATCGGGGAGCAATCAGCCCCAGCATTTT	CASGLVTSGSNQPQHF
TRBV15	.	TRBD1	TRBJ1-5	TGTGCCACCAGCAGAGGTTTGACAGGGAATCAGCCCCAGCATTTT	CATSRGLTGNQPQHF
TRBV18	.	.	TRBJ1-2	TGTGCCAGCTCACCACAGCGGGAGGGCTACACCTTC	CASSPQREGYTF
TRBV7-9	.	TRBD1	TRBJ1-5	TGTGCCAGCAGCACGTCCAGGGGGTACAATCAGCCCCAGCATTTT	CASSTSRGYNQPQHF
TRBV5-1	.	.	TRBJ2-7	TGCGCCAGCAGCTTGGCCAAGGGGCCCTACGAGCAGTACTTC	CASSLAKGPYEQYF
TRBV19	.	TRBD2	TRBJ2-3	TGTGCCAGTAGTGTAATAGCGGGGGGGCCCTTTGGCACAGATACGCAGTATTTT	CASSVIAGGPFGTDTQYF
TRBV21-1	.	.	TRBJ2-3	TGTGCCAGCAGCAAAGGGGCGCGGGAGAGCACAGATACGCAGTATTTT	CASSKGARESTDTQYF
TRBV7-6	.	.	TRBJ1-1	TGTGCCAGCAGCCCGGGATTGATCACTGAAGCTTTCTTT	CASSPGLITEAFF
TRBV27	.	.	TRBJ2-5	TGTGCCAGCAGTTACGTACCCGGGGTGGATGAGACCCAGTACTTC	CASSYVPGVDETQYF
TRBV6-5	.	TRBD1	TRBJ1-6	TGTGCCAGCAGTTCCCTCCCCGGGACAGGGGTATCACCCCTCCACTTT	CASSSLPGTGVSPLHF
TRBV5-1	.	TRBD1	TRBJ1-1	TGCGCCAGCAGCTGGGCCATGGACAGGGGAGGCACTGAAGCTTTCTTT	CASSWAMDRGGTEAFF
TRBV7-9	.	.	TRBJ1-1	TGTGCCAGCAGCCACCCTACAGGGACAATGAACACTGAAGCTTTCTTT	CASSHPTGTMNTEAFF
TRBV5-6	.	.	TRBJ2-1	TGTGCCAGCAGCTTACAGGCAATGGATGAGCAGTTCTTC	CASSLQAMDEQFF
TRBV6-1	.	TRBD1	TRBJ2-2	TGTGCCAGCAGTGAAGCGCAGGGGGCAGGGGGCGTTATCGGGGAGCTGTTTTTT	CASSEAQGAGGVIGELFF
TRBV5-1	.	TRBD1	TRBJ2-5	TGCGCCAGCAGCAGCAGGGGGCTTGAGACCCAGTACTTC	CASSSRGLETQYF
TRBV7-9	.	.	TRBJ2-2	TGTGCCAGCAGCCCGAAACACGCGAACACCGGGGAGCTGTTTTTT	CASSPKHANTGELFF
TRBV27	.	.	TRBJ1-2	TGTGCCAGCAGTTTATCGTCAAATAACTATGGCTACACCTTC	CASSLSSNNYGYTF
TRBV5-8	.	TRBD1	TRBJ2-5	TGTGCCAGCAGCCCCCAGGGACAGGGGGGGGAGACCCAGTACTTC	CASSPQGQGGETQYF
TRBV2	.	.	TRBJ2-7	TGTGCCAGCAGCCGGGACAACTACGAGCAGTACTTC	CASSRDNYEQYF
TRBV4-1	.	TRBD2	TRBJ2-3	TGCGCCAGCAGCCACAGACTTGAGCGGGAGAGCACAGATACGCAGTATTTT	CASSHRLERESTDTQYF
TRBV30	.	.	TRBJ2-5	TGTGCCTGGAGTGTCGGGTTTGGTCAACAAGAGACCCAGTACTTC	CAWSVGFGQQETQYF
TRBV4-2	many	TRBD2	TRBJ2-7	TGTGCCAGCAGCCAAGAAGCGGGGGAATCCTACGAGCAGTACTTC	CASSQEAGESYEQYF
TRBV5-1	.	.	TRBJ1-1	TGCGCCAGCAGCCGCCTCGCGGGGTCGAACACTGAAGCTTTCTTT	CASSRLAGSNTEAFF
TRBV27	.	.	TRBJ2-1	TGTGCCAGCAGTTTTGGGGGAGGTAATGAGCAGTTCTTC	CASSFGGGNEQFF
TRBV27	.	.	TRBJ1-6	TGTGCCAGCAGTCTTAATAATTCACCCCTCCACTTT	CASSLNNSPLHF
TRBV10-1	.	TRBD1	TRBJ2-1	TGCGCCAGCAAATCAGGACAGGGCTCCAATGAGCAGTTCTTC	CASKSGQGSNEQFF